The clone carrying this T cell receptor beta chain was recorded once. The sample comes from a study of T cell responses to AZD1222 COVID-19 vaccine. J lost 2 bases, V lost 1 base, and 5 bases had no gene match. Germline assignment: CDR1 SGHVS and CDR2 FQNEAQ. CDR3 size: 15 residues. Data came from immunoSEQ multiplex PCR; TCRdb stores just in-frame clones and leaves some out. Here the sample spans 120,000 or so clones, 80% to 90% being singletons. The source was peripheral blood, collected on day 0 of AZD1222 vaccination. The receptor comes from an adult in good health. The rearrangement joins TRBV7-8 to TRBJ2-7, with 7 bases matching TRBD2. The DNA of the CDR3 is TGTGCCAGCAGCTTAGGTCTAGCGGAGCCCTACGAGCAGTACTTC. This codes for CASSLGLAEPYEQYF.